This T cell receptor (beta chain) was identified in a study of CD8 T cells in Susac syndrome. RNA, at about 0.45 to 1 ug, was reverse transcribed with random hexamers. One entry per CDR3 protein, called by TCRdb with MiXCR from the immunoSEQ multiplex PCR reads. The sample consists of about 150,000 distinct CDR3 sequences, roughly 95% of them appearing once. Germline V gene data show CDR1 as MGHDK and CDR2 as SYGVNS. The CDR3 has 16 amino acids. Deletions cut 5 bases from V and 0 bases from J, with 14 bases between. Treatment-naive patients with stable or active relapsing-remitting disease were the multiple sclerosis controls.

The chain links TRBV25-1 to TRBJ1-3; D call uncertain. The material sequenced was CD8+ T cells from PBMCs. The clonotype was recovered from a human donor with multiple sclerosis. The CDR3 sequence is CASSSMEGVSGNTIYF. CDR3 nucleotide sequence: TGTGCCAGCAGTTCCATGGAAGGCGTCTCTGGAAACACCATATATTTT.